Listed below are T cell receptor beta chains from one sample, sequenced in a study of T cells after yellow fever vaccination. TCRdb re-analysed the 5' RACE reads in MiXCR, keeping a single row per CDR3 protein. The repertoire has over 300,000 distinct CDR3 sequences, around 7% of them found once; the top ten carry over 15%. The sequencing used PBMCs, collected about 49 days after the first yellow fever vaccination. Receptor source: a young man who received the YFV17D yellow fever vaccine. The CDR3 runs from the conserved cysteine through the conserved F or W. The order of the fields is clone size, J gene, V gene, D gene, CDR3 protein, CDR3 DNA. The D gene is left open where the match is weak. A clone size is listed for some rows: how often the clone was seen (once, few, many), or a class if it is expanded.

>few|TRBJ1-3|TRBV15|TRBD1
CASSTDRVTGNTIYF
TGTGCCTCCTCCACCGACAGGGTAACTGGAAACACCATATATTTT
>many|TRBJ2-5|TRBV6-2/TRBV6-3|.
CASSTGTAFGETQYF
TGTGCCAGCAGCACCGGGACCGCCTTTGGAGAGACCCAGTACTTC
>many|TRBJ2-5|TRBV7-7|TRBD1
CASSPGQGSETQYF
TGTGCCAGCAGCCCGGGACAGGGAAGTGAGACCCAGTACTTC
>few|TRBJ1-2|TRBV7-2|.
CASSLENRNYGYTF
TGTGCCAGCAGCTTAGAAAACAGAAACTATGGCTACACCTTC
>many|TRBJ2-3|TRBV20-1|TRBD2
CSALAGGVTDTQYF
TGCAGTGCCTTAGCGGGGGGGGTCACAGATACGCAGTATTTT
>many|TRBJ1-6|TRBV12-3/TRBV12-4|TRBD1
CASSFRGPLHF
TGTGCCAGCAGTTTCAGGGGGCCCCTCCACTTT
>.|TRBJ2-7|TRBV18|TRBD1
CASSPRGQGHSYEQYF
TGTGCCAGCTCACCGCGCGGACAGGGGCACTCCTACGAGCAGTACTTC
>.|TRBJ2-3|TRBV7-6|TRBD1
CASSLARGQGATQYF
TGTGCCAGCAGCTTAGCGCGAGGACAGGGTGCTACGCAGTATTTT
>.|TRBJ2-5|TRBV5-6|.
CASSLASVGTQYF
TGTGCCAGCAGCTTGGCTTCCGTAGGGACCCAGTACTTC
>few|TRBJ2-3|TRBV5-1|TRBD2
CASSSRGSGGLVGTDTQYF
TGCGCCAGCAGTTCCAGGGGTAGCGGGGGCCTGGTGGGCACAGATACGCAGTATTTT
>.|TRBJ2-3|TRBV5-1|TRBD2
CASRWALAGSTDTQYF
TGCGCCAGCCGATGGGCCCTAGCGGGGAGCACAGATACGCAGTATTTT
>many|TRBJ2-3|TRBV5-1|TRBD2
CASSSGTSGVGDTQYF
TGCGCCAGCAGCTCCGGGACTAGCGGGGTCGGAGATACGCAGTATTTT
>.|TRBJ1-1|TRBV12-3/TRBV12-4|TRBD1
CASSPQDRVRTEAFF
TGTGCCAGCAGTCCGCAGGACAGGGTTCGAACTGAAGCTTTCTTT
>.|TRBJ2-3|TRBV20-1|.
CSGEITKDTDTQYF
TGCAGCGGGGAGATAACTAAAGACACAGATACGCAGTATTTT
>.|TRBJ2-5|TRBV10-3|.
CATEGTGIETQYF
TGTGCCACCGAGGGAACAGGGATAGAGACCCAGTACTTC
>.|TRBJ2-3|TRBV5-1|.
CASSLRESSTDTQYF
TGCGCCAGCAGTCTTCGGGAATCTAGCACAGATACGCAGTATTTT
>.|TRBJ2-5|TRBV5-1|TRBD1
CASSYGTAKGETQYF
TGCGCCAGCAGCTACGGGACAGCGAAAGGGGAGACCCAGTACTTC
>many|TRBJ2-2|TRBV5-6|.
CASSFLPGANTGELFF
TGTGCCAGCAGCTTTCTTCCAGGGGCGAACACCGGGGAGCTGTTTTTT
>few|TRBJ2-3|TRBV5-1|TRBD2
CASTGLAGSDTQYF
TGCGCCAGCACGGGACTAGCGGGGTCAGATACGCAGTATTTT
>.|TRBJ2-1|TRBV2|.
CASSVASGKYSYNEQFF
TGTGCCAGCAGTGTTGCCAGCGGCAAGTACTCCTACAATGAGCAGTTCTTC
>few|TRBJ2-2|TRBV5-6|.
CASSLTTRGTGELFF
TGTGCCAGCAGCTTAACGACTAGGGGCACCGGGGAGCTGTTTTTT
>many|TRBJ1-1|TRBV7-2|.
CASSKPGQYTEAFF
TGTGCCAGCAGCAAACCGGGACAATACACTGAAGCTTTCTTT
>few|TRBJ1-1|TRBV10-3|.
CAISESVGREMNTEAFF
TGTGCCATCAGTGAGTCGGTGGGCAGGGAGATGAACACTGAAGCTTTCTTT
>.|TRBJ1-5|TRBV10-3|.
CAISDPRGDSNQPQHF
TGTGCCATCAGTGACCCCCGAGGGGATAGCAATCAGCCCCAGCATTTT
>few|TRBJ2-3|TRBV7-9|.
CASSSRGHNTDTQYF
TGTGCCAGCAGCTCCAGGGGCCATAACACAGATACGCAGTATTTT
>.|TRBJ1-6|TRBV14|.
CASSPFGRSPLHF
TGTGCCAGCAGCCCCTTCGGGAGATCACCCCTCCACTTT
>many|TRBJ1-6|TRBV4-3|.
CASSQDLLAGPNSPLHF
TGCGCCAGCAGCCAAGATTTACTGGCGGGGCCTAATTCACCCCTCCACTTT
>few|TRBJ2-5|TRBV5-4|.
CASSPGLGEETQYF
TGTGCCAGCAGCCCGGGCCTTGGGGAAGAGACCCAGTACTTC
>few|TRBJ2-6|TRBV9|.
CASSVEGNSGANVLTF
TGTGCCAGCAGCGTAGAAGGGAACTCTGGGGCCAACGTCCTGACTTTC
>many|TRBJ2-1|TRBV20-1|TRBD2
CSARGYRLAGDAEQFF
TGCAGTGCTCGAGGTTACCGACTAGCGGGGGACGCTGAGCAGTTCTTC